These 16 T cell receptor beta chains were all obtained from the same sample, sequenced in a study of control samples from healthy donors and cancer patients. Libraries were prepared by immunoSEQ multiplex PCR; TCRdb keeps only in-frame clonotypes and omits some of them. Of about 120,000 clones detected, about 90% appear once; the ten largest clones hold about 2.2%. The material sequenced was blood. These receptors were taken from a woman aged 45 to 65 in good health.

The CDR3 DNA reads TGTGCCAGCAGCTTTGGGGGACAGGGCAGGGTTGAAGCTTTCTTT. The encoded protein is CASSFGGQGRVEAFF. V gene TRBV7-8 combines with J gene TRBJ1-1; 9 nucleotides agree with TRBD1. Trimming took 3 bases from V and 7 from J; bases not matched to a gene: 9. Germline CDR1 reads SGHVS; CDR2 reads FQNEAQ. The CDR3 is 15 amino acids. Based on the CDR3 plus reference TRBV7-8 and TRBJ1-1, the full variable domain is GAGVSQSPRYKVAKRGQDVALRCDPISGHVSLFWYQQALGQGPEFLTYFQNEAQLDKSGLPSDRFFAERPEGSVSTLKIQRTQQEDSAVYLCASSFGGQGRVEAFFGQGTRLTVV.

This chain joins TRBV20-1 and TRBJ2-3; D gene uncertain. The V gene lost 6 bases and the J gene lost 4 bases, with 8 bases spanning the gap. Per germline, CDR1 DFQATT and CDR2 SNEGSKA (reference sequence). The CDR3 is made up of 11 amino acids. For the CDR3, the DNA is TGCAGTGCAGTGAGAGCAGATACGCAGTATTTT. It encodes CSAVRADTQYF.

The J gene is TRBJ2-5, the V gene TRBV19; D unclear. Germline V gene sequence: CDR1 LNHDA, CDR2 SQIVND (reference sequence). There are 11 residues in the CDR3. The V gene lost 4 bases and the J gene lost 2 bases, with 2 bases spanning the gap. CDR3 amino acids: CASSKQETQYF. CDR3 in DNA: TGTGCCAGTAGTAAACAAGAGACCCAGTACTTC.

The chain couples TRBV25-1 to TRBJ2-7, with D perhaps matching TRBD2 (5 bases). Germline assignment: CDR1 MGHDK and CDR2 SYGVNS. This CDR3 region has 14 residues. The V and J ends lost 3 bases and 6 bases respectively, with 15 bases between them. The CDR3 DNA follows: TGTGCCAGCAGTGATCAGGACTTCCTCCTCGAGCAGTACTTC. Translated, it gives CASSDQDFLLEQYF.

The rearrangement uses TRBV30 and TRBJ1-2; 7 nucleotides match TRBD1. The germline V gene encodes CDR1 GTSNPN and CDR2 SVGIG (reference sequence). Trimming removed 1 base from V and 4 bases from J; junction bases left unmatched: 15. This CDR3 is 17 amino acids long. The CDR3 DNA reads TGTGCCTGGAGTGGGTCCCACAGGGGCGACCTTCGCTATGGCTACACCTTC. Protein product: CAWSGSHRGDLRYGYTF.

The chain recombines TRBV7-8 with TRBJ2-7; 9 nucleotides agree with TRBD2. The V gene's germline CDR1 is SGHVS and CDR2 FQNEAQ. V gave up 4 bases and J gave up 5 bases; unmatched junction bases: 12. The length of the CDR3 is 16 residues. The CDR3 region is CASSSPPAGGPDEQYF. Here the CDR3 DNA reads TGTGCCAGCAGCTCCCCTCCGGCGGGAGGGCCGGACGAGCAGTACTTC. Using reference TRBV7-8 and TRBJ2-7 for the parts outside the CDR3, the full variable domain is GAGVSQSPRYKVAKRGQDVALRCDPISGHVSLFWYQQALGQGPEFLTYFQNEAQLDKSGLPSDRFFAERPEGSVSTLKIQRTQQEDSAVYLCASSSPPAGGPDEQYFGPGTRLTVT.

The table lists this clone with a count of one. CDR3 sequence: CASRKLGQFEAFF. CDR3 nucleotide sequence: TGTGCCAGCAGAAAATTGGGACAGTTTGAAGCTTTCTTT. The chain joins TRBV12-3 or TRBV12-4 to TRBJ1-1; TRBD1 matches at 7 bases. Unmatched junction bases numbered 8, after V lost 6 bases and J lost 7 bases. CDR3 length: 13 amino acids.

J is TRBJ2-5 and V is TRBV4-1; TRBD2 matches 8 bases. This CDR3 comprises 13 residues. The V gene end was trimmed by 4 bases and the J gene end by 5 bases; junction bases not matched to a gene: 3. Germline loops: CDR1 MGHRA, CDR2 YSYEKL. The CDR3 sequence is CASSLRGGETQYF. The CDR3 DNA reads TGCGCCAGCAGCCTCCGGGGGGGGGAGACCCAGTACTTC.

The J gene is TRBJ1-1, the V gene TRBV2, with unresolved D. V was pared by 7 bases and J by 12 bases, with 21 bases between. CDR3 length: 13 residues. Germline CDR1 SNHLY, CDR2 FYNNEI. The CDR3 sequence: CASKADQVGVTFF. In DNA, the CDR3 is TGTGCCAGCAAAGCGGACCAAGTCGGGGTAACTTTCTTT. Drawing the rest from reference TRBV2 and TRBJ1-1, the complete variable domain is EPEVTQTPSHQVTQMGQEVILRCVPISNHLYFYWYRQILGQKVEFLVSFYNNEISEKSEIFDDQFSVERPDGSNFTLKIRSTKLEDSAMYFCASKADQVGVTFFGQGTRLTVV.

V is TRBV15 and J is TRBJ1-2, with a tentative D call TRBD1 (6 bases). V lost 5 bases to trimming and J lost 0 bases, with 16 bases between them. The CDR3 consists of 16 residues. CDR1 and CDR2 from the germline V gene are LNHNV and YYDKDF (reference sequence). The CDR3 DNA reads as TGTGCCACCAGCGGAAAACAGGGAAGTCCTAACTATGGCTACACCTTC. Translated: CATSGKQGSPNYGYTF.

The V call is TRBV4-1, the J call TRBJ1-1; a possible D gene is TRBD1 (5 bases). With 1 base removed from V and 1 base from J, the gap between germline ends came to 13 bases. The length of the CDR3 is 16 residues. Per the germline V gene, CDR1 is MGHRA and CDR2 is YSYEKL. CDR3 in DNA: TGCGCCAGCAGCCAAGGGACCCTGGGGGGGAACACTGAAGCTTTCTTT. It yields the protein CASSQGTLGGNTEAFF.

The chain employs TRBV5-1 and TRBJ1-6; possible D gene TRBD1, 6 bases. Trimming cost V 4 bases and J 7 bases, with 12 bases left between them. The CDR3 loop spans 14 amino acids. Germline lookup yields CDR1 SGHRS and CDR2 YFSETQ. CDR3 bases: TGCGCCAGCAGCGGGGGGGCGGAGAATTCACCCCTCCACTTT. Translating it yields CASSGGAENSPLHF.

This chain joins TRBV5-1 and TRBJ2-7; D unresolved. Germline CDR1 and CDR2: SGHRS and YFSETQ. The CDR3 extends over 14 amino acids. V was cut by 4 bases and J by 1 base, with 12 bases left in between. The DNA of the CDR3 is TGCGCCAGCAGCCTCAGAGCACCTTCCTACGAGCAGTACTTC. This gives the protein CASSLRAPSYEQYF.

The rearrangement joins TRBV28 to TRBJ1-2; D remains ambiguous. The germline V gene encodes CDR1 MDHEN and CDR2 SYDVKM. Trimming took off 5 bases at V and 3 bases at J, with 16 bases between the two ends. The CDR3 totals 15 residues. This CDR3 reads CASSRAAAGYYGYTF. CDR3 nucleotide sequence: TGTGCCAGCAGTCGAGCCGCGGCAGGCTACTATGGCTACACCTTC.

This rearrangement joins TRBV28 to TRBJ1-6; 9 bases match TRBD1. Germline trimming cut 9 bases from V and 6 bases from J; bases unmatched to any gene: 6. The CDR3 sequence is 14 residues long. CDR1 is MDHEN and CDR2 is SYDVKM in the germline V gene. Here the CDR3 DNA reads TGTGCCAGTACCGGGACAGGGCCTAATTCACCCCTCCACTTT. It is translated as CASTGTGPNSPLHF.

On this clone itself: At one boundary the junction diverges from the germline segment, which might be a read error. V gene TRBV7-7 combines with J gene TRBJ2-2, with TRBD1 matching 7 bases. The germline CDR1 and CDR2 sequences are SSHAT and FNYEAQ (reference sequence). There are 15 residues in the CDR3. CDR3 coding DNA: TGTGCTAGCAGTCCGGACAGGATAAACACCGGGGAGCTGTTTTTT. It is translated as CASSPDRINTGELFF.